This record concerns one T cell receptor (beta chain) sequence. The data were taken from a study of human CD8 memory T cell subsets. The CDR3 extends over 13 amino acids. CDR1 is ENHRY, CDR2 SYGVKD, per germline. UMI-labeled 5' RACE was the method by which TCR beta libraries were made. TCRdb reprocessed the 5' RACE reads and stores each CDR3 protein as one record, lacking DNA. This sample's clone table lists 9,500 to 12,000 distinct CDR3 sequences. The clonotype originates from a human donor in good health. Sequenced material: CD8+ T cells from PBMCs. The chain carries TRBV10-3 and TRBJ2-7; TCRdb proposes TRBD1, but this gene call is untestable without DNA. The CDR3 protein is CAIRGGSFYEQYF.